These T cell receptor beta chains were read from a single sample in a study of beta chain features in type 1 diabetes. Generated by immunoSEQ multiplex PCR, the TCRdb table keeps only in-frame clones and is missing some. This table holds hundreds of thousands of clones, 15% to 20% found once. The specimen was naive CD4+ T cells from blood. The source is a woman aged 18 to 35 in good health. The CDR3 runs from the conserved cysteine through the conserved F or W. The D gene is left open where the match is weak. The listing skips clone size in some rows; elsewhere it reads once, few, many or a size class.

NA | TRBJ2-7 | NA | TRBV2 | TGTGCCAGCACCCCAGACTTGGGCGAGCAGTACTTC | CASTPDLGEQYF
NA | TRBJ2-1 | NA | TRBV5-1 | TGCGCCAGCAGCTTCGGTACCGCGTTCTGGGAGCAGTTCTTC | CASSFGTAFWEQFF
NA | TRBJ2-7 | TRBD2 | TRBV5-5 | TGTGCCAGCAGTCCGGGTCGGCTAGCGGGAGCTGGGTCCTACGAGCAGTACTTC | CASSPGRLAGAGSYEQYF
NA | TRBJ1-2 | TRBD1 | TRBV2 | TGTGCCAGCGGCAGGGGGCTCGGAGGCTACACCTTC | CASGRGLGGYTF
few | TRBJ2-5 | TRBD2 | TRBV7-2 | TGTGCCAGCAGCTCTAGCGGGACGGAGACCCAGTACTTC | CASSSSGTETQYF
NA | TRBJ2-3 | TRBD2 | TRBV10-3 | TGTGCCATCAGTGAGTCTAGCGGGTGGGCTATGGATACGCAGTATTTT | CAISESSGWAMDTQYF
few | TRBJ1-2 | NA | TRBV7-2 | TGTGCCAGCAGCCCATGGACAGCACCCAACTATGGCTACACCTTC | CASSPWTAPNYGYTF
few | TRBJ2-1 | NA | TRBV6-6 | TGTGCCAGCAGTTACTCGGCCTCCGGGGGCTATGAGCAGTTCTTC | CASSYSASGGYEQFF
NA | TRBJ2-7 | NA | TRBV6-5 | TGTGCCAGCAGTTACTCGAAAGTGCAGTACTTC | CASSYSKVQYF
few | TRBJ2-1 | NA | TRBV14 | TGTGCCAGCAGGCAAGGTACGGGAATCAATGAGCAGTTCTTC | CASRQGTGINEQFF
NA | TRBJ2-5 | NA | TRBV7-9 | TGCGCCAGCAGCCAAGGGGTAGGGTCATTGGAGACCCAGTACTTC | CASSQGVGSLETQYF
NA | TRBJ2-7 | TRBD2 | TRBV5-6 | TGTGCCAGCAGCTTAGTTAGCGGGACCTACGAGCAGTACTTC | CASSLVSGTYEQYF
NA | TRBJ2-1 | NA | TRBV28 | TGTGCCACCCAAACCTATCGTGAGCAGTTCTTC | CATQTYREQFF
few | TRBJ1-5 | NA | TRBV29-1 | TGCAGCGTCAGGGTTAACAATCAGCCCCAGCATTTT | CSVRVNNQPQHF
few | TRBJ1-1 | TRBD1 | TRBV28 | TGTGCCAGCAGCTTACAGGGGGCTGAAGCTTTCTTT | CASSLQGAEAFF
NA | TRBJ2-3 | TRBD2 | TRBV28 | TGTGCCAGCAGTTTAGGACTAGGCACAGATACGCAGTATTTT | CASSLGLGTDTQYF
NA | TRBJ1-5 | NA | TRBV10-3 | TGTGCCATCAGTGAGTCGGACAGCGACAATCAGCCCCAGCATTTT | CAISESDSDNQPQHF
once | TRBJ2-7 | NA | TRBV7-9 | TGTGCCAGCAGCCACCAGCCCGGCGAGCAGTACTTC | CASSHQPGEQYF
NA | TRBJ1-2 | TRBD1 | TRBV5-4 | TGTGCCAGCAGCTGGACAGGGGCGGAAGGCTACACCTTC | CASSWTGAEGYTF
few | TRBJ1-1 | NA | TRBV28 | TGTGCCAGCAGTTCCCTTGGGAGGAACACTGAAGCTTTCTTT | CASSSLGRNTEAFF
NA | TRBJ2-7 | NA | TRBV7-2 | TGTGCCAGCAGCTTAGCATTCTCGGACTACGAGCAGTACTTC | CASSLAFSDYEQYF
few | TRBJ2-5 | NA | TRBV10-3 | TGTGCCATCAGTGAGTCGTCCGCCCAGTACTTC | CAISESSAQYF
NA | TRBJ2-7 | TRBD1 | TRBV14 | TGTGCCAGCAGCCGACAGGGGAATCTCTACGAGCAGTACTTC | CASSRQGNLYEQYF
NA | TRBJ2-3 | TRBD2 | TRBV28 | TGTGCCAGCAGCCGTCTAGCGGGATACACAGATACGCAGTATTTT | CASSRLAGYTDTQYF
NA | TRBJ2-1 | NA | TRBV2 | TGTGCCAGCAGAGTAGACCAGCCTTACAATGAGCAGTTCTTC | CASRVDQPYNEQFF